This T cell receptor (beta chain) originates from a study of CD4 T cells in relation to SARS-CoV-2 and coronaviruses. Points from the study as a whole: Pre-pandemic and post-infection samples never came from the same donor.

On this clone itself: Its antigen is currently unknown.

CD4+ T cells from unexposed donors were obtained before the COVID-19 pandemic (2011-2018). After about 11 days of culture, CD4+ T cells were isolated. Testing used SARS-CoV-2 S/N and four cold-coronavirus spikes on unexposed-donor CD4+ T cells, cells permitting. Libraries were prepared by immunoSEQ multiplex PCR; TCRdb keeps only in-frame clonotypes and omits some of them. The repertoire has about 22,000 clones, under 70% of them found once; the top ten carry 11%. Germline-derived CDR1 and CDR2 are KGHSH and LQKENI. The CDR3 is 16 residues long. The ends lost 3 bases at V and 4 bases at J; junction bases unmatched: 6.

The gene calls are TRBV18 and TRBJ1-6; 7 nucleotides align to TRBD1. The clonotype was recovered from a human donor in good health. The specimen was CD4+ T cells from PBMCs, cultured in vitro. CDR3 sequence: CASSPSGDRYNSPLHF. DNA of the CDR3: TGTGCCAGCTCACCTTCGGGGGACAGATATAATTCACCCCTCCACTTT.